One and the same sample provided the 10 T cell receptor beta chains below, sequenced in a study of regulatory T cells in long-lasting Graves disease. CDR3-region Arm-PCR and iRepertoire HTBI primers produced the TCR beta libraries. Each CDR3 protein is one row after TCRdb ran MiXCR on the multiplex PCR reads. The sample contains roughly 400,000 distinct CDR3 sequences, under 25% of which appear only once. Time point reported: persistent/refractory GD, antithyroid drugs over 5 years with positive TRAb. Extracted RNA from PBMCs served as the source of the TCR library. Sequenced here: peripheral blood mononuclear cells (PBMCs), sampled when the disease was refractory, from a patient treated with antithyroid drugs. These receptors were collected from a female donor with Graves disease.

This clonotype was seen many times. The CDR3, as DNA: TGCAGCGTTGAGACAGGGACAGAGACCCAGTACTTC. It encodes CSVETGTETQYF. The chain carries TRBV29-1 and TRBJ2-5; 7 nucleotides agree with TRBD1. This CDR3 has 12 amino acids. With 3 bases clipped from V and 4 bases from J, the junction kept 2 bases outside the gene matches. CDR1 SQVTM and CDR2 ANQGSEA come from the germline V gene.

This clonotype was found many times. The chain combines TRBV7-3 with TRBJ1-2; 9 positions match TRBD1. The CDR3 totals 14 residues. Germline V gene lookup returns CDR1 SGHTA and CDR2 FQGTGA. With V trimmed by 4 bases and J by 0 bases, 0 bases remained unmatched. CDR3 in amino acids: CASSWTGANYGYTF. CDR3 coding DNA: TGTGCCAGCAGCTGGACAGGGGCTAACTATGGCTACACCTTC.

This clonotype was counted at least ten times. CDR3 sequence reads: CASSLRVAGGGYDEQYF. The DNA for the CDR3 is TGTGCCAGCAGTTTGAGGGTAGCGGGAGGGGGTTACGACGAGCAGTACTTC. J is TRBJ2-7 and V is TRBV12-3 or TRBV12-4; 11 bases are a match to TRBD2. Unmatched junction bases numbered 12, after V lost 3 bases and J lost 5 bases. The CDR3 is made up of 17 amino acids.

This clonotype was seen more than once but under ten times. The chain carries TRBV2 and TRBJ2-3; 9 nucleotides match TRBD1. Germline CDR1 reads SNHLY; CDR2 reads FYNNEI. The CDR3 has 15 residues. J lost 5 bases, V lost 1 base, and 4 bases had no gene match. The CDR3 DNA follows: TGTGCCAGCAGTGAAGAACAGGGGGCAGGAGATACGCAGTATTTT. It yields the protein CASSEEQGAGDTQYF.

V is TRBV6-1 and J is TRBJ2-7; D could derive from TRBD1 or TRBD2 (5 bases each). Germline assignment: CDR1 MNHNS and CDR2 SASEGT. Trimming took off 6 bases at V and 6 bases at J, with 18 bases between the two ends. The CDR3 extends over 14 amino acids. DNA of the CDR3: TGTGCCAGCAGAATGACAGAGGGCCTTAGCGAGCAGTACTTC. Its translation: CASRMTEGLSEQYF.

The CDR3 bases are TGCAGTGCTCCGAAGCGGGGGGGAAGCTCCTACGAGCAGTACTTC. Protein sequence: CSAPKRGGSSYEQYF. The V and J genes are TRBV20-1 and TRBJ2-7; 10 bases are shared with TRBD2. Unmatched junction bases numbered 7, after V lost 5 bases and J lost 0 bases. The CDR3 consists of 15 residues. Germline CDR1 DFQATT, CDR2 SNEGSKA (reference sequence).

This clonotype was found many times. The CDR3 nucleotides read TGTGCCAGTAGTATGTTCGGGGTAAAGACCGGGGAGCTGTTTTTT. This codes for CASSMFGVKTGELFF. V usage is TRBV19 and J usage is TRBJ2-2; D perhaps matches TRBD2 (5 bases). Germline-derived CDR1 and CDR2 are LNHDA and SQIVND (reference sequence). V was clipped by 3 bases and J by 5 bases, with 13 bases between them. CDR3 length equals 15 residues.

This clonotype showed up many times. The chain has TRBV6-1 and TRBJ2-7; D might be TRBD2 (6 bases). Trimming stripped 7 bases from V and 3 bases from J, with 10 bases between. The length of the CDR3 is 12 residues. The germline V gene encodes CDR1 MNHNS and CDR2 SASEGT. CDR3 in amino acids: CASTGEGYEQYF. In nucleotides, the CDR3 is TGTGCCAGCACGGGGGAAGGCTACGAGCAGTACTTC.

This clonotype came up many times. This chain links TRBV6-1 with TRBJ2-5, with D tentatively TRBD2 (5 bases). Trimming pared 6 bases from V and 3 bases from J, leaving 11 bases between. This CDR3 contains 13 residues. Germline CDR1 is MNHNS and CDR2 is SASEGT. For the CDR3, the DNA is TGTGCCAGCAGGAAGGACGGGGAAGAGACCCAGTACTTC. Protein: CASRKDGEETQYF.

This clonotype was recorded many times. The CDR3 here is CASSDRGRSEKLFF. The CDR3 region has the DNA TGTGCCAGCAGTGACAGGGGGCGCAGCGAAAAACTGTTTTTT. This chain uses TRBV2 with TRBJ1-4; TRBD1 aligns across 8 bases. Unmatched junction bases numbered 5, after V lost 3 bases and J lost 8 bases. CDR3 size: 14 residues. Per the germline V gene, CDR1 is SNHLY and CDR2 is FYNNEI. Looking up the rest from reference TRBV2 and TRBJ1-4 gives the full variable domain: EPEVTQTPSHQVTQMGQEVILRCVPISNHLYFYWYRQILGQKVEFLVSFYNNEISEKSEIFDDQFSVERPDGSNFTLKIRSTKLEDSAMYFCASSDRGRSEKLFFGSGTQLSVL.